The 24 T cell receptor beta chains listed next were all sequenced from one sample in a study of cytomegalovirus exposure and HLA in healthy donors. Primers for the PCR totalled 60 Vbeta and 13 Jbeta. Profiling relied on immunoSEQ multiplex PCR, and the TCRdb table lists in-frame clones only, not all of them. The repertoire table contains approximately 130,000 clones. Sequenced material: PBMCs. The source of these receptors is a woman aged 55 to 70 in good health and CMV-seronegative.

The chain joins TRBV5-1 to TRBJ2-1; D is possibly TRBD2 (6 bases). Germline V gene data show CDR1 as SGHRS and CDR2 as YFSETQ. Trimming took off 4 bases at V and 4 bases at J, with 15 bases between the two ends. This CDR3 is built from 15 residues. CDR3 in DNA: TGCGCCAGCAGCCCCATGGCGGGAAGTTACAATGAGCAGTTCTTC. Amino acid sequence: CASSPMAGSYNEQFF.

This chain links TRBV11-2 with TRBJ2-7; D possibly corresponds to TRBD1 (5 bases). Germline CDR1 SGHAT, CDR2 FQNNGV. The CDR3 extends over 15 amino acids. V was clipped by 4 bases and J by 4 bases, with 17 bases between them. The CDR3 loop reads CASSSTVVRSYEQYF. The DNA for the CDR3 is TGTGCCAGCAGCTCGACAGTTGTTCGATCGTACGAGCAGTACTTC. Drawing the rest from reference TRBV11-2 and TRBJ2-7, the complete variable domain is EAGVAQSPRYKIIEKRQSVAFWCNPISGHATLYWYQQILGQGPKLLIQFQNNGVVDDSQLPKDRFSAERLKGVDSTLKIQPAKLEDSAVYLCASSSTVVRSYEQYFGPGTRLTVT.

This chain links TRBV6-1 with TRBJ1-1, with D perhaps matching TRBD1 (5 bases). The CDR3 is made up of 11 amino acids. Trimming pared 1 base from V and 11 bases from J, leaving 8 bases between. Germline V lookup: CDR1 MNHNS, CDR2 SASEGT. The CDR3 bases are TGTGCCAGCAGTGAAGAGGGGCGCGCTTTCTTT. Translated, it gives CASSEEGRAFF.

The genes are TRBV28 and TRBJ1-2; D call uncertain. V lost 5 bases and J lost 3, with 7 bases in between. The CDR3 extends over 12 amino acids. Germline V gene lookup returns CDR1 MDHEN and CDR2 SYDVKM. CDR3 DNA sequence: TGTGCCAGCAGTAGCAACCACTATGGCTACACCTTC. It encodes CASSSNHYGYTF.

CDR3 residues: CASSATVQSGGYNEQFF. The CDR3 nucleotides read TGTGCCAGCAGTGCCACCGTTCAAAGCGGGGGTTACAATGAGCAGTTCTTC. J is TRBJ2-1 and V is TRBV6-4, with 8 bases fitting TRBD2. The germline gives CDR1 MRHNA, CDR2 SNTAGT. The CDR3 sequence is 17 residues long. V was pared by 4 bases and J by 4 bases, with 12 bases of the junction left unmatched.

The chain uses TRBV7-2 and TRBJ1-2; D is possibly TRBD1 (5 bases). Trimming left V 2 bases short and J 7 bases short, with 17 bases between. CDR1 is SGHTA and CDR2 is FQGNSA in the germline V gene. CDR3 length: 15 amino acids. The CDR3 here is CASSLTQGLDRGYTF. CDR3 coding DNA: TGTGCCAGCAGCTTAACCCAGGGCTTAGATCGTGGCTACACCTTC.

The chain combines TRBV6-5 with TRBJ2-3; D is possibly TRBD2 (5 bases). CDR1 is MNHEY and CDR2 is SVGAGI in the germline V gene. V gave up 2 bases and J gave up 2 bases, with 14 bases separating them. CDR3 size: 16 residues. The CDR3 nucleotides are TGTGCCAGCAGTTACCATTTGCGGGCGCCCACAGATACGCAGTATTTT. This gives the protein CASSYHLRAPTDTQYF.

The rearrangement joins TRBV7-9 to TRBJ1-3, with 7 bases aligning to TRBD1. The V and J ends lost 2 bases and 0 bases, in that order; junction bases with no gene match: 4. Per the germline V gene, CDR1 is SEHNR and CDR2 is FQNEAQ (reference sequence). The CDR3 has 16 residues. The CDR3: CASSLSGDSSGNTIYF. The CDR3 DNA reads TGTGCCAGCAGCTTAAGTGGGGACAGCTCTGGAAACACCATATATTTT. Full variable domain (remainder filled in from reference TRBV7-9 and TRBJ1-3): DTGVSQNPRHKITKRGQNVTFRCDPISEHNRLYWYRQTLGQGPEFLTYFQNEAQLEKSRLLSDRFSAERPKGSFSTLEIQRTEQGDSAMYLCASSLSGDSSGNTIYFGEGSWLTVV.

This chain links TRBV6-1 with TRBJ1-4; D gene uncertain. This CDR3 region has 12 residues. V shed 2 bases and J shed 8 bases, with 6 bases lying between them. Looked up from germline, CDR1 is MNHNS and CDR2 is SASEGT. The CDR3 region is CASSERVEKLFF. Here the CDR3 DNA reads TGTGCCAGCAGTGAACGGGTAGAAAAACTGTTTTTT.

The chain recombines TRBV2 with TRBJ1-2; TRBD1 aligns across 11 bases. V lost 5 bases and J lost 4; bases outside the gene matches: 6. This CDR3 has 15 amino acids. Germline V gene data show CDR1 as SNHLY and CDR2 as FYNNEI. CDR3 bases: TGTGCCAGCAGTCTAATGGACAGGGGGCCCTATGGCTACACCTTC. It codes for CASSLMDRGPYGYTF.

This chain connects TRBV11-2 to TRBJ2-3; 8 bases are a match to TRBD2. Unmatched junction bases numbered 10, after V lost 8 bases and J lost 0 bases. This CDR3 contains 16 residues. In germline, CDR1 is SGHAT, CDR2 FQNNGV. The DNA for the CDR3 is TGTGCCAGCTCCAGATGGCGGGGGGCGAGCACAGATACGCAGTATTTT. This codes for CASSRWRGASTDTQYF.

This chain uses TRBV6-1 with TRBJ1-1; no clear D gene. The CDR3 is made up of 13 amino acids. Germline loops: CDR1 MNHNS, CDR2 SASEGT. V was trimmed by 7 bases and J by 0 bases, leaving 9 bases between them. Here the CDR3 DNA reads TGTGCCAGCACCCCGACTGTGAACACTGAAGCTTTCTTT. Its protein product is CASTPTVNTEAFF.

The chain uses TRBV28 and TRBJ1-5, with 9 bases lining up with TRBD1. The CDR3 covers 15 residues. Trimming took 1 base from V and 4 from J; bases not matched to a gene: 2. Germline V gene lookup returns CDR1 MDHEN and CDR2 SYDVKM. CDR3 loop: CASSLFGTGNQPQHF. The CDR3, as DNA: TGTGCCAGCAGTTTATTTGGGACAGGGAATCAGCCCCAGCATTTT.

This chain uses TRBV15 with TRBJ1-1; 7 nucleotides match TRBD1. Germline CDR1 is LNHNV and CDR2 is YYDKDF (reference sequence). This CDR3 comprises 15 residues. V was clipped by 5 bases and J by 1 base; unmatched bases: 7. The CDR3 bases are TGTGCCACCAGCCGAGGGGGCGCTGGGAACACTGAAGCTTTCTTT. Translation gives CATSRGGAGNTEAFF. Full variable domain (missing parts from reference TRBV15 and TRBJ1-1): DAMVIQNPRYQVTQFGKPVTLSCSQTLNHNVMYWYQQKSSQAPKLLFHYYDKDFNNEADTPDNFQSRRPNTSFCFLDIRSPGLGDTAMYLCATSRGGAGNTEAFFGQGTRLTVV.

The CDR3 region has the DNA TGTGCCAGCAGCCCGCATCTTGGACTTAGCTCCTACAATGAGCAGTTCTTC. It translates to CASSPHLGLSSYNEQFF. The rearrangement uses TRBV11-2 and TRBJ2-1; a possible D gene is TRBD2 (5 bases). Trimming took 5 bases from V and 0 from J, leaving 17 bases between them. Germline lookup yields CDR1 SGHAT and CDR2 FQNNGV. This CDR3 region has 17 residues.

This chain joins TRBV27 and TRBJ1-1, with D possibly being TRBD1 (5 bases). Looked up from germline, CDR1 is MNHEY and CDR2 is SMNVEV (reference sequence). The ends were cut back, 5 bases at V and 5 bases at J, with 18 bases in the middle. The length of the CDR3 is 15 residues. The CDR3 reads CASSARRPGGTEAFF. As DNA, the CDR3 is TGTGCCAGCAGTGCTCGGCGACCTGGGGGGACTGAAGCTTTCTTT.

A word on this clone: The sample holds other DNA sequences that translate to the same CDR3. The genes are TRBV6-5 and TRBJ1-1; D is unclear. This CDR3 has 11 amino acids. The V end was cut by 2 bases, the J end by 6 bases, with 4 bases between. The V gene's germline CDR1 is MNHEY and CDR2 SVGAGI. The CDR3 DNA reads TGTGCCAGCAGTTACCTCTCTGAAGCTTTCTTT. Its translation: CASSYLSEAFF.

The chain employs TRBV6-5 and TRBJ1-5; D perhaps matches TRBD1 (5 bases). This CDR3 contains 14 residues. Trimming took 6 bases from V and 3 from J, leaving 12 bases between them. CDR1 and CDR2 (germline): MNHEY, SVGAGI. Here the CDR3 reads CASSVDSSNQPQHF. The CDR3 DNA follows: TGTGCCAGCAGCGTAGACAGCTCCAATCAGCCCCAGCATTTT.

The chain has TRBV13 and TRBJ2-3, with D perhaps matching TRBD2 (6 bases). This CDR3 region has 15 residues. Germline V CDR1 and CDR2: PRHDT, FYEKMQ (reference sequence). V was cut by 8 bases and J by 1 base, with 16 bases left in between. The CDR3 region has the DNA TGTGCCAGCCGCAGTCCTAGCGACGGCACAGATACGCAGTATTTT. Its translation is CASRSPSDGTDTQYF. The full variable domain, its missing parts supplied by reference TRBV13 and TRBJ2-3, is AAGVIQSPRHLIKEKRETATLKCYPIPRHDTVYWYQQGPGQDPQFLISFYEKMQSDKGSIPDRFSAQQFSDYHSELNMSSLELGDSALYFCASRSPSDGTDTQYFGPGTRLTVL.

The rearrangement links TRBV7-6 to TRBJ2-2; TRBD2 aligns across 7 bases. V lost 5 bases and J lost 6; bases outside the gene matches: 6. The germline V gene has CDR1 SGHVS and CDR2 FNYEAQ. The CDR3 is made up of 14 amino acids. The CDR3 sequence: CASSPQTSPGELFF. CDR3 nucleotide sequence: TGTGCCAGCAGCCCCCAGACTAGCCCCGGGGAGCTGTTTTTT.

This chain links TRBV19 with TRBJ2-1, with 10 bases identical to TRBD2. V shed 1 base, J shed 5 bases, and the junction held 17 bases outside the gene matches. Germline V CDR1 and CDR2: LNHDA, SQIVND (reference sequence). The CDR3 spans 20 residues. The DNA of the CDR3 is TGTGCCAGTAGTATAGTCCCTAGCGGGAGCCTGAGTACGATTCACAATGAGCAGTTCTTC. This sequence encodes CASSIVPSGSLSTIHNEQFF.

The chain is built from TRBV2 and TRBJ1-3, with D tentatively TRBD1 (6 bases). CDR1 is SNHLY, CDR2 FYNNEI, per germline. This CDR3 is 15 amino acids long. The V end was cut by 5 bases, the J end by 0 bases, with 11 bases between. As DNA, the CDR3 is TGTGCCAGCAGTAACAGGACAGCCTCTGGAAACACCATATATTTT. It translates to CASSNRTASGNTIYF.

CDR3 sequence: CASSQGQLALTGELFF. The CDR3 region has the DNA TGTGCCAGCTCACAAGGCCAACTAGCGCTTACCGGGGAGCTGTTTTTT. The genes are TRBV18 and TRBJ2-2, with 7 bases fitting TRBD2. Trimming removed 4 bases from V and 5 bases from J; junction bases left unmatched: 10. This CDR3 contains 16 residues. Germline values: CDR1 KGHSH, CDR2 LQKENI.

The rearrangement uses TRBV6-6 and TRBJ1-6; 8 bases fit TRBD1. Germline V gene data show CDR1 as MNHNY and CDR2 as SVGAGI (reference sequence). CDR3 length: 13 amino acids. The V gene end was trimmed by 6 bases and the J gene end by 9 bases; junction bases not matched to a gene: 4. The CDR3 here is CASSDRGGSPLHF. CDR3 nucleotides: TGTGCCAGCAGCGACAGGGGAGGTTCACCCCTCCACTTT.